The 25 T cell receptor beta chains in this list originate from one sample, sequenced in a study of blood T cells in healthy people across ages. A second about 6 to 12 cycle PCR used barcoded and J-beta primers. TCRdb used MiXCR to reprocess the 5' RACE reads, holding one entry per CDR3 protein. The data contain around 2 million distinct CDR3 sequences, approximately 40% of them singletons. Material: blood. These receptors were collected from a human donor in good health.

This clonotype was seen more than once but under ten times. This chain connects TRBV20-1 to TRBJ2-3; D is perhaps TRBD1 (6 bases). The germline CDR1 and CDR2 sequences are DFQATT and SNEGSKA (reference sequence). CDR3 length equals 16 residues. The germline V and J ends were trimmed by 0 bases and 1 base, with 14 bases remaining between them. In nucleotides, the CDR3 is TGCAGTGCTAGAGATTTGGCAGGGGAACGCACAGATACGCAGTATTTT. This translates into CSARDLAGERTDTQYF.

This clonotype has a handful of counts. V and J are TRBV12-3 or TRBV12-4 and TRBJ2-5; possibly TRBD2 for D (6 bases). Trimming took off 4 bases at V and 4 bases at J, with 16 bases between the two ends. CDR3 length: 15 amino acids. CDR3 coding DNA: TGTGCCAGCAGTTCGATTCAGGACTACCCAGAGACCCAGTACTTC. As protein: CASSSIQDYPETQYF.

A few counts support this clonotype. V usage is TRBV29-1 and J usage is TRBJ1-1, with D maybe TRBD1 (5 bases). The CDR3 runs to 13 residues. V gave up 5 bases and J gave up 0 bases, with 10 bases separating them. Per the germline V gene, CDR1 is SQVTM and CDR2 is ANQGSEA. Here the CDR3 DNA reads TGCAGCGTTTCGGGGGTCCTGAACACTGAAGCTTTCTTT. Amino acids: CSVSGVLNTEAFF.

This clonotype has just one count. The conserved final phenylalanine or tryptophan is absent from the CDR3, which likely points to a read error. It is unclear where the CDR3 begins or ends on the DNA, so no DNA is shown, and the CDR3 is as TCRdb lists it. The J gene is TRBJ2-7, the V gene TRBV21-1; TRBD1, as called in the table, went unchecked against the DNA. TRBV21-1 has pseudogene status. The CDR3 is 17 residues long, counting both termini. CDR3: CASTLGAPRGRSYEQYL.

For this clonotype: A read error may be the cause here, since a much bigger clone is one base away. The chain couples TRBV12-3 or TRBV12-4 to TRBJ1-2; 9 bases agree with TRBD1. The CDR3 runs 15 residues. V shed 3 bases and J 13 bases; nucleotides not matched to a gene: 15. This CDR3 is CASSFIPGQGAGRTF. DNA for the CDR3: TGTGCCAGCAGTTTTATTCCGGGACAGGGCGCCGGCCGCACCTTC.

Note on this clonotype: A read error may produce the germline difference seen at one junction end. The rearrangement links TRBV10-3 to TRBJ2-5; D uncertain. The germline V gene encodes CDR1 ENHRY and CDR2 SYGVKD. CDR3 length equals 15 residues. The CDR3 region has the DNA TGTGCCATCGGTGAGTCGTCGGATCCACAAGAGACCCAGTACTTC. Its translation: CAIGESSDPQETQYF.

The genes are TRBV7-8 and TRBJ1-2; D is unclear. The CDR3 contains 15 residues. Germline CDR1 is SGHVS and CDR2 is FQNEAQ. V was cut by 0 bases and J by 7 bases, with 15 bases left in between. The CDR3 region has the DNA TGTGCCAGCAGCTTAGCGCGGTGGGAAGGTTCTGGCTACACCTTC. This sequence encodes CASSLARWEGSGYTF.

This clonotype has more than one count but fewer than ten. V and J are TRBV7-9 and TRBJ1-1; D is perhaps TRBD1 (5 bases). This CDR3 contains 12 residues. Trimming removed 6 bases from V and 10 bases from J, with 15 bases in between. In germline, CDR1 is SEHNR, CDR2 FQNEAQ (reference sequence). CDR3 sequence reads: CASSRDRDLAFF. The CDR3 DNA sequence: TGTGCCAGCAGTCGGGACCGAGATTTAGCTTTCTTT.

The table lists this clonotype with a few counts. The rearrangement joins TRBV12-3 or TRBV12-4 to TRBJ1-1; TRBD1 is a possible D gene (6 bases). This CDR3 contains 13 residues. The V and J ends lost 5 bases and 5 bases respectively, with 12 bases between them. As DNA, the CDR3 is TGTGCCAGCAGTGATGACAGGAGGACTGAAGCTTTCTTT. Translation: CASSDDRRTEAFF.

This chain joins TRBV29-1 and TRBJ2-7; no definite D call. The CDR3 covers 15 residues. Germline values: CDR1 SQVTM, CDR2 ANQGSEA. V gave up 7 bases and J gave up 0 bases, with 19 bases separating them. The CDR3 protein is CSALGWVGNSYEQYF. The CDR3 coding sequence is TGCAGCGCCCTGGGGTGGGTAGGAAACTCCTACGAGCAGTACTTC.

The V and J genes are TRBV4-3 and TRBJ2-3; 9 nucleotides agree with TRBD2. CDR3 length: 17 amino acids. The germline CDR1 and CDR2 sequences are LGHNA and YSLEER. V lost 0 bases and J lost 5; bases outside the gene matches: 9. Here the CDR3 reads CASSQDRAGGFQDTQYF. The CDR3 nucleotides read TGCGCCAGCAGCCAAGATAGAGCGGGAGGTTTTCAAGATACGCAGTATTTT.

This chain uses TRBV3-1 with TRBJ1-2, with unresolved D. Per germline, CDR1 LGHDT and CDR2 YNNKEL (reference sequence). Trimming removed 4 bases from V and 8 bases from J, with 17 bases in between. The length of the CDR3 is 14 residues. In nucleotides, the CDR3 is TGTGCCAGCAGCCCTTCGGGAGCCCGAGGCGGCTACACCTTC. Its protein product is CASSPSGARGGYTF.

The chain combines TRBV7-2 with TRBJ2-3; 9 bases align to TRBD2. Trimming removed 5 bases from V and 6 bases from J; junction bases left unmatched: 12. Germline-derived CDR1 and CDR2 are SGHTA and FQGNSA. This CDR3 has 16 residues. The CDR3 protein is CASSPQISGGPDTQYF. For the CDR3, the DNA is TGTGCCAGCAGCCCGCAGATTAGCGGGGGCCCGGATACGCAGTATTTT.

This clonotype occurred a few times. This chain connects TRBV7-9 to TRBJ2-2; D gene unclear. V dropped 6 bases and J dropped 1 base, with 6 bases sitting between them. The CDR3 spans 13 residues. Germline V gene sequence: CDR1 SEHNR, CDR2 FQNEAQ (reference sequence). CDR3: CASRPENTGELFF. As DNA, the CDR3 is TGTGCCAGCAGGCCAGAGAACACCGGGGAGCTGTTTTTT.

This clonotype was detected only a few times. CDR3 DNA: TGCAGCGTTGAGAGGGTAGGGGGGATGCCAAATAGGAGTGGCTACACCTTC. Its protein product is CSVERVGGMPNRSGYTF. The V gene is TRBV29-1, the J gene TRBJ1-2, with a tentative D call TRBD1 (6 bases). Trimming stripped 3 bases from V and 7 bases from J, with 27 bases between. The CDR3 contains 17 residues. The germline gives CDR1 SQVTM, CDR2 ANQGSEA.

This chain links TRBV7-9 with TRBJ1-5, with D tentatively TRBD1 (5 bases). V lost 3 bases, J lost 7 bases, and 10 bases lay in between. The CDR3 is 13 amino acids. CDR1 is SEHNR, CDR2 FQNEAQ, per germline (reference sequence). CDR3 nucleotide sequence: TGTGCCAGCAGCTTGGGGGAATGGCAGCCCCAGCATTTT. Residues: CASSLGEWQPQHF.

This clonotype was seen ten or more times. The chain couples TRBV7-3 to TRBJ2-7; 8 bases match TRBD1. The CDR3 has 14 residues. Looked up from germline, CDR1 is SGHTA and CDR2 is FQGTGA. With 6 bases clipped from V and 0 bases from J, the junction kept 4 bases outside the gene matches. CDR3 in amino acids: CASSTQGGSYEQYF. For the CDR3, the DNA is TGTGCCAGCAGTACACAGGGGGGCTCCTACGAGCAGTACTTC.

The chain recombines TRBV9 with TRBJ2-7; possibly TRBD1 for D (6 bases). Trimming pared 5 bases from V and 3 bases from J, leaving 15 bases between. The CDR3 spans 14 residues. Germline V gene data show CDR1 as SGDLS and CDR2 as YYNGEE. DNA for the CDR3: TGTGCCAGCAGGGCTATGGGACATGACTACGAGCAGTACTTC. This sequence encodes CASRAMGHDYEQYF.

The V call is TRBV5-1, the J call TRBJ2-2, with D perhaps TRBD1 (5 bases). From germline, CDR1 is SGHRS and CDR2 YFSETQ. The CDR3 is 15 amino acids. V was clipped by 3 bases and J by 4 bases, with 13 bases between them. The CDR3 loop reads CASSSGLVSTGELFF. The CDR3 DNA reads as TGCGCCAGCAGCTCAGGGCTCGTTAGCACCGGGGAGCTGTTTTTT. Looking up the rest from reference TRBV5-1 and TRBJ2-2 gives the full variable domain: KAGVTQTPRYLIKTRGQQVTLSCSPISGHRSVSWYQQTPGQGLQFLFEYFSETQRNKGNFPGRFSGRQFSNSRSEMNVSTLELGDSALYLCASSSGLVSTGELFFGEGSRLTVL.

The gene calls are TRBV11-2 and TRBJ2-7; D is uncertain. V lost 5 bases and J lost 6, with 23 bases in between. The germline V gene encodes CDR1 SGHAT and CDR2 FQNNGV. The CDR3 covers 16 residues. The CDR3 bases are TGTGCCAGCAGCCTACAAACTTACCAGCGAAGGCGCGAGCAGTACTTC. It translates to CASSLQTYQRRREQYF.

CDR3 nucleotides: TGTGCCATCCACCCCGGGACTAGAAGCGATGAGCAGTTCTTC. It codes for CAIHPGTRSDEQFF. This chain connects TRBV10-3 to TRBJ2-1; 8 nucleotides align to TRBD2. V lost 8 bases and J lost 8; bases outside the gene matches: 11. Germline V gene sequence: CDR1 ENHRY, CDR2 SYGVKD. The CDR3 runs to 14 residues.

This clonotype was seen repeatedly, ten times or more. This chain joins TRBV20-1 and TRBJ2-6; D not resolved. The germline V gene encodes CDR1 DFQATT and CDR2 SNEGSKA (reference sequence). Trimming pared 3 bases from V and 0 bases from J, leaving 3 bases between. There are 13 residues in the CDR3. CDR3 nucleotides: TGCAGTGCTAGGACCTCTGGGGCCAACGTCCTGACTTTC. It translates to CSARTSGANVLTF.

The chain couples TRBV5-6 to TRBJ1-6; no definite D call. CDR1 is SGHDT, CDR2 YYEEEE, per germline. CDR3 length: 17 residues. Deletions cut 5 bases from V and 4 bases from J, with 19 bases between. In nucleotides, the CDR3 is TGTGCCAGCAGTCATAGCCTGGACGGGGAGTATAATTCACCCCTCCACTTT. It translates to CASSHSLDGEYNSPLHF.

The V and J genes are TRBV7-2 and TRBJ2-1; TRBD1 agrees at 8 bases. The CDR3 has 16 residues. Germline trimming cut 5 bases from V and 8 bases from J; bases unmatched to any gene: 14. Germline values: CDR1 SGHTA, CDR2 FQGNSA. CDR3 DNA sequence: TGTGCCAGCAGCCAGGGGCCGGACAGGGTCGGACATGAGCAGTTCTTC. This sequence encodes CASSQGPDRVGHEQFF.

On this clonotype: One end of the junction does not line up with germline, which may come from a read error. The chain recombines TRBV12-3 or TRBV12-4 with TRBJ1-2, with no clear D. The CDR3 contains 14 residues. CDR3: CASSLWDNGYDYTF. In DNA form, the CDR3 reads TGTGCCAGCAGTTTGTGGGATAATGGATATGACTACACCTTC.